Following are 24 T cell receptor beta chains from one sample sequenced in a study of PD-1 blockade in classical Hodgkin lymphoma (dated by TCRdb to the early 2020s). Preparation of the library involved the immunoSEQ multiplex PCR assay. The source is immuneACCESS, and TCRdb retained only in-frame sequences with V and J called. Part of the clones is not carried over; for the studies checked, unresolved V genes explain less than half of this, and the remainder is unexplained. This sample is represented by roughly 90,000 clones; more than 80% of them were singletons. 15% to 20% of the sample comes from the top ten. The sample's time point label is to be understood as: cycle 2 day 1 (C2D1) of nivolumab. Every trial patient had relapsed after autologous stem cell transplantation, and cohorts A, B and C differed in prior brentuximab vedotin exposure. The input for sequencing was peripheral blood mononuclear cells (PBMCs), taken before the second cycle of nivolumab. The source is a human donor with classical Hodgkin lymphoma.

This chain uses TRBV29-1 with TRBJ1-1, with TRBD1 identical over 11 bases. This CDR3 has 15 residues. V shed 6 bases and J 0 bases; nucleotides not matched to a gene: 6. The germline CDR1 and CDR2 sequences are SQVTM and ANQGSEA. CDR3 in DNA: TGCAGCGTCAGGACAGGGGGCGCGATGAACACTGAAGCTTTCTTT. Translated, it gives CSVRTGGAMNTEAFF.

This chain connects TRBV11-1 to TRBJ2-7; D remains unclear. The ends were cut back, 1 base at V and 3 bases at J, with 10 bases in the middle. Looked up from germline, CDR1 is SGHAT and CDR2 is FQDESV (reference sequence). The CDR3 spans 14 residues. The CDR3, as DNA: TGTGCCAGCAGCTTAGGTGGACCCCGCTACGAGCAGTACTTC. This gives the protein CASSLGGPRYEQYF. The variable domain in full, with the rest retrieved from reference TRBV11-1 and TRBJ2-7, is EAEVAQSPRYKITEKSQAVAFWCDPISGHATLYWYRQILGQGPELLVQFQDESVVDDSQLPKDRFSAERLKGVDSTLKIQPAELGDSAMYLCASSLGGPRYEQYFGPGTRLTVT.

The chain has TRBV5-1 and TRBJ2-7, with D unresolved. Germline assignment: CDR1 SGHRS and CDR2 YFSETQ. Trimming stripped 4 bases from V and 0 bases from J, with 14 bases between. The CDR3 runs to 15 residues. The CDR3 nucleotides read TGCGCCAGCAGCATCGCCGTACCGGGCTCCTACGAGCAGTACTTC. Its translation: CASSIAVPGSYEQYF.

The chain joins TRBV6-5 to TRBJ1-1, with D hard to call. Trimming removed 2 bases at V and 1 base at J, with 11 bases between. From germline, CDR1 is MNHEY and CDR2 SVGAGI. This CDR3 has 15 amino acids. Written as DNA, the CDR3 is TGTGCCAGCAGTTACAATGCGGGGTGGAACACTGAAGCTTTCTTT. Protein product: CASSYNAGWNTEAFF.

J is TRBJ1-1 and V is TRBV23-1, with TRBD1 as a possible D gene (5 bases). TRBV23-1 is flagged as an ORF with uncertain function. The CDR3 extends over 14 amino acids. Trimming stripped 7 bases from V and 0 bases from J, with 12 bases between. This CDR3 is CASNKTALNTEAFF. CDR3 nucleotide sequence: TGCGCCAGCAATAAGACAGCCTTGAACACTGAAGCTTTCTTT.

CDR3 sequence reads: CASSSGREAVFYEQYF. CDR3 DNA: TGTGCCAGCTCGTCCGGGCGTGAAGCGGTTTTCTACGAGCAGTACTTC. The rearrangement joins TRBV18 to TRBJ2-7, with a tentative D call TRBD2 (5 bases). From germline, CDR1 is KGHSH and CDR2 LQKENI. The V end lost 6 bases, the J end lost 3 bases, and 21 bases lay between the germline ends. This CDR3 is built from 16 residues.

This clone was seen only a few times. V and J are TRBV19 and TRBJ1-5; D unresolved. CDR3 length equals 15 residues. Germline loops: CDR1 LNHDA, CDR2 SQIVND (reference sequence). Trimming stripped 5 bases from V and 5 bases from J, with 16 bases between. The CDR3 nucleotides are TGTGCCAGTAGTTTGATGGCGGTTACTGATCAGCCCCAGCATTTT. As protein: CASSLMAVTDQPQHF.

This clone was found once. Here the CDR3 DNA reads TGTGCCAGCAGCAGCCGACTAGCGGCCACAATCTCCAATGAGCAGTTCTTC. Its protein is CASSSRLAATISNEQFF. This rearrangement joins TRBV11-2 to TRBJ2-1, with 9 bases fitting TRBD2. J gave up 6 bases and V 5 bases, and 14 bases lay outside the gene matches. The germline CDR1 and CDR2 sequences are SGHAT and FQNNGV. The length of the CDR3 is 17 residues.

Notes on this clone: The sample carries other DNA sequences with the same CDR3. J is TRBJ2-7 and V is TRBV30, with D uncertain. Germline values: CDR1 GTSNPN, CDR2 SVGIG (reference sequence). The CDR3 sequence is 12 residues long. V was clipped by 0 bases and J by 4 bases, with 7 bases between them. The CDR3 region is CAWSVGGYEQYF. For the CDR3, the DNA is TGTGCCTGGAGTGTTGGTGGTTACGAGCAGTACTTC.

This chain joins TRBV10-3 and TRBJ1-1, with D maybe TRBD1 (5 bases). The CDR3 covers 13 residues. The germline V and J ends were trimmed by 6 bases and 1 base, with 9 bases remaining between them. CDR1 and CDR2 from the germline V gene are ENHRY and SYGVKD. CDR3 residues: CAISRDGNTEAFF. Here the CDR3 DNA reads TGTGCCATCAGCCGGGACGGGAACACTGAAGCTTTCTTT.

V is TRBV6-1 and J is TRBJ1-4; no definite D call. V was shortened by 6 bases and J by 8 bases, with 16 bases between the two germline ends. This CDR3 region has 14 residues. CDR1 is MNHNS and CDR2 is SASEGT in the germline V gene. CDR3 residues: CASRRTASGEKLFF. Written as DNA, the CDR3 is TGTGCCAGCAGGAGGACGGCGAGCGGAGAAAAACTGTTTTTT.

The chain recombines TRBV5-4 with TRBJ2-7; D tentatively reads TRBD1 or TRBD2 (6 bases each). Looked up from germline, CDR1 is SGHNT and CDR2 is YYREEE (reference sequence). CDR3 length equals 15 residues. Between the trimmed V and J ends, which lost 0 bases and 3 bases, there was a span of 13 bases. Written as DNA, the CDR3 is TGTGCCAGCAGCTTGGAGGGGGGACCCAACTACGAGCAGTACTTC. Translation gives CASSLEGGPNYEQYF. The complete variable domain, with remaining parts taken from reference TRBV5-4 and TRBJ2-7, reads ETGVTQSPTHLIKTRGQQVTLRCSSQSGHNTVSWYQQALGQGPQFIFQYYREEENGRGNFPPRFSGLQFPNYSSELNVNALELDDSALYLCASSLEGGPNYEQYFGPGTRLTVT.

The chain has TRBV10-3 and TRBJ2-7; no reliable D call. CDR3 length equals 12 residues. Deletions cut 8 bases from V and 3 bases from J, with 11 bases between. Germline V gene data show CDR1 as ENHRY and CDR2 as SYGVKD. CDR3 amino acids: CAIGVPSYEQYF. CDR3 bases: TGTGCCATCGGGGTCCCGAGCTACGAGCAGTACTTC.

The V call is TRBV4-2, the J call TRBJ2-7; 8 bases are shared with TRBD2. The CDR3 totals 16 residues. V trimming: 0 bases; J trimming: 2 bases; junction bases outside the gene matches: 6. Per the germline V gene, CDR1 is LGHNA and CDR2 is YNFKEQ. The CDR3 bases are TGTGCCAGCAGCCAAGAGTCGGGGGGGCTAGCCTACGAGCAGTACTTC. This gives the protein CASSQESGGLAYEQYF.

The chain employs TRBV6-1 and TRBJ1-1, with D tentatively TRBD1 (5 bases). Looked up from germline, CDR1 is MNHNS and CDR2 is SASEGT. The CDR3 spans 14 residues. V shed 1 base and J shed 1 base, with 7 bases lying between them. This chain's CDR3 is CASSEVGANTEAFF. CDR3 bases: TGTGCCAGCAGTGAAGTCGGGGCGAACACTGAAGCTTTCTTT.

The chain uses TRBV10-3 and TRBJ1-2; 9 bases are a match to TRBD1. CDR3 length equals 14 residues. CDR1 and CDR2 from the germline V gene are ENHRY and SYGVKD. The ends lost 1 base at V and 8 bases at J; junction bases unmatched: 5. This CDR3 is CAISELDRGGGYTF. CDR3 nucleotide sequence: TGTGCCATCAGTGAGTTGGACAGGGGTGGCGGCTACACCTTC.

V and J are TRBV19 and TRBJ2-7; 10 bases fit TRBD1. The CDR3 is 14 amino acids. The germline gives CDR1 LNHDA, CDR2 SQIVND (reference sequence). V shed 4 bases, J shed 3 bases, and the junction held 3 bases outside the gene matches. In DNA form, the CDR3 reads TGTGCCAGTAGTAGACAGGGGGCGAACTACGAGCAGTACTTC. Amino acid sequence: CASSRQGANYEQYF.

This sequence joins TRBV30 and TRBJ2-1, with 7 bases matching TRBD1. The CDR3 sequence is 17 residues long. The ends lost 1 base at V and 1 base at J; junction bases unmatched: 10. CDR1 is GTSNPN, CDR2 SVGIG, per germline (reference sequence). The CDR3 region is CAWSDLTGERSYNEQFF. The CDR3 DNA sequence: TGTGCCTGGAGTGACCTCACAGGGGAGAGATCCTACAATGAGCAGTTCTTC.

This chain uses TRBV7-8 with TRBJ1-5; D gene uncertain. V gave up 4 bases and J gave up 8 bases, with 12 bases separating them. This CDR3 is 13 amino acids long. The germline V gene has CDR1 SGHVS and CDR2 FQNEAQ. CDR3 nucleotide sequence: TGTGCCAGCAGCTACTTGGATAGGGAGCCCCAGCATTTT. Protein product: CASSYLDREPQHF.

This chain uses TRBV29-1 with TRBJ1-2; 7 nucleotides align to TRBD1. The CDR3 is 14 residues long. J was trimmed by 3 bases and V by 8 bases; bases with no gene match: 12. CDR1 is SQVTM and CDR2 is ANQGSEA in the germline V gene. The CDR3 DNA follows: TGCAGCTTCACTCACGGGGACAGCTACTATGGCTACACCTTC. This translates into CSFTHGDSYYGYTF.

The chain carries TRBV6-1 and TRBJ2-3; 11 bases line up with TRBD2. The CDR3 runs 15 residues. CDR1 is MNHNS and CDR2 is SASEGT in the germline V gene. V gave up 6 bases and J gave up 8 bases; unmatched junction bases: 10. CDR3 DNA sequence: TGTGCCAGCAGCTTAGCGGGAGGGGGGGGTAGTACGCAGTATTTT. It encodes CASSLAGGGGSTQYF.

This clone occurred once. The chain has TRBV7-2 and TRBJ1-2; no clear D. The CDR3 is made up of 12 amino acids. The germline V gene encodes CDR1 SGHTA and CDR2 FQGNSA. The germline V and J ends were trimmed by 1 base and 6 bases, with 6 bases remaining between them. The CDR3 region is CASSLVRDGYTF. The CDR3, as DNA: TGTGCCAGCAGCTTAGTACGGGATGGCTACACCTTC.

In DNA, the CDR3 is TGCGCCAGCAGCTTGGCCAAACGCACAGATACGCAGTATTTT. It yields the protein CASSLAKRTDTQYF. This chain links TRBV5-1 with TRBJ2-3; D gene unclear. Germline V gene sequence: CDR1 SGHRS, CDR2 YFSETQ. V lost 0 bases and J 1 base, leaving 6 bases between the germline ends. The CDR3 covers 14 residues.

CDR3: CAWSRRNQETQYF. CDR3 DNA sequence: TGTGCCTGGAGTCGAAGGAACCAAGAGACCCAGTACTTC. The chain carries TRBV30 and TRBJ2-5, with D unresolved. V lost 2 bases, J lost 0 bases, and 7 bases lay in between. Germline CDR1 GTSNPN, CDR2 SVGIG (reference sequence). The CDR3 extends over 13 amino acids.